This T cell receptor (beta chain) was sequenced in a study of PD-L1 blockade in urothelial cancer (dated by TCRdb to the late 2010s). Describing the broader study: All patients started therapy around 2014 and received atezolizumab 1,200 mg intravenously every 3 weeks. About 90% of the roughly 29 patients were identified as males with urothelial cancer of bladder origin, and a prior smoking history was reported by 18 of 29 patients. An ECOG performance status of 0 or 1 was recorded for the patients, and 0 to 3 prior chemotherapy regimens had been received by the patients. Blood samples were analyzed at 3 weeks after treatment start (second dose) and at 6 weeks after treatment start. Blood samples gave median yields of approximately 130,000 T cells and 65,000 to 85,000 unique TCRs, along with a median clonality of 0.080. The study was an exploratory multi-omic analysis of somatic, immune and clinical correlates of response to PD-L1 blockade with atezolizumab in urothelial cancer. Pretreatment tumor samples, along with matched peripheral blood collected serially before and after atezolizumab treatment, underwent TCR sequencing. Durable clinical benefit was defined as progression-free survival longer than 6 months, and TCR features were also tested against progression-free and overall survival. In the same patients who had TCR sequencing, pretreatment tumors also underwent whole exome sequencing and RNA sequencing. Durable clinical benefit was achieved by nine patients but not by the remaining 20. Twenty-nine patients had pretreatment blood TCR-seq, some 25 had at least one posttreatment blood collection, and some 25 had tumor TCR-seq. On the study overall, not on this receptor specifically: Because the sample size was small (n ≈ 30) and many of the analyses were exploratory, the results are meant to be hypothesis-generating. A pretreatment peripheral blood TCR clonality below the median was linked to improved progression-free and overall survival. At 3 weeks after the start of treatment, tumor-associated TCR clones in peripheral blood had expanded more in patients with durable benefit (n of about 21, p = 0.022).

A total of 29 patients with locally advanced or metastatic urothelial carcinoma, treated at Memorial Sloan Kettering on a trial protocol, made up the cohort. Peripheral blood mononuclear cells were collected pretreatment and during treatment, at between 1 and 8 total time points per patient. The Qiagen DNeasy Blood extraction kit was used to purify genomic DNA from total PBMCs and tumor samples. PBMCs were collected pretreatment and during treatment and were isolated and stored as previously described. A word on this clone: Which antigen it targets is not known. The record has no base qualities; no much larger clone is one base away.

The CDR1 and CDR2 encoded by the germline V gene are MDHEN and SYDVKM. Its CDR3 holds 14 amino acids, cysteine through phenylalanine. Kept here is only the CDR3 DNA, which spans 42 bases and is read in frame from base 1. Compared with germline, V lacks 7 bases and J lacks 4 bases; bases without a gene match: 6. To estimate absolute template abundance from read counts, synthetic TCR analog templates were spiked into each PCR. Using the immunoSEQ assay, TCRbeta CDR3 regions were amplified from genomic DNA with bias-controlled V and J gene primers. Sequencing of rearranged TCRbeta segments was done at approximately 20X coverage. The published analysis was carried out like this. Sequencing errors were corrected by clustering and CDR3s were annotated against IMGT to assign V, D and J genes. Downstream analyses used only productive TCRbeta rearrangements and left out out-of-frame or stop-codon sequences. Clonality was calculated as one minus the Shannon entropy normalized by the log of the number of unique productive sequences. Fisher's exact test with Benjamini-Hochberg correction, using a cutoff of adjusted p below 0.01, was how clones that differed between time points or between blood and tumor were identified. Drawn from immuneACCESS, this table holds only the in-frame rearrangements with V and J called that TCRdb kept. Clones are partly lost; checked studies trace under half to an unresolved V gene and leave the rest unexplained. V and J calls and clone size are given by that table; D and trimming were obtained from the DNA. This sample lists under 55,000 clones; 84% were detected once. The ten biggest clones cover 5% to 6% of the sample.

This sample comprised PBMCs, obtained around atezolizumab (anti-PD-L1) treatment. This sequence uses TRBV28 and TRBJ2-2; the central 7 bases match TRBD1. This TCR was sampled from a man aged 40-50 years with urothelial cancer. In nucleotides, the sequence is TGTGCCAGCATCCACAGGGGAGTCACCGGGGAGCTGTTTTTT. It translates as CASIHRGVTGELFF.